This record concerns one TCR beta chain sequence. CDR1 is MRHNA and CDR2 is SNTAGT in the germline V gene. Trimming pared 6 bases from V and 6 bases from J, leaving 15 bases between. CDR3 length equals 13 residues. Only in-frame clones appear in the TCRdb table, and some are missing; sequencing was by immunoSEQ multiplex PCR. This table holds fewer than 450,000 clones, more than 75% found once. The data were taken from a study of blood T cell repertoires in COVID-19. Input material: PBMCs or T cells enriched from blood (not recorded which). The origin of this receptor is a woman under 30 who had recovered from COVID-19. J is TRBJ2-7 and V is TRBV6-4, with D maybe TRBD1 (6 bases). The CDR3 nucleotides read TGTGCCAGCAGCTTTAAACAGGGCGGCGAGCAGTACTTC. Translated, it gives CASSFKQGGEQYF.